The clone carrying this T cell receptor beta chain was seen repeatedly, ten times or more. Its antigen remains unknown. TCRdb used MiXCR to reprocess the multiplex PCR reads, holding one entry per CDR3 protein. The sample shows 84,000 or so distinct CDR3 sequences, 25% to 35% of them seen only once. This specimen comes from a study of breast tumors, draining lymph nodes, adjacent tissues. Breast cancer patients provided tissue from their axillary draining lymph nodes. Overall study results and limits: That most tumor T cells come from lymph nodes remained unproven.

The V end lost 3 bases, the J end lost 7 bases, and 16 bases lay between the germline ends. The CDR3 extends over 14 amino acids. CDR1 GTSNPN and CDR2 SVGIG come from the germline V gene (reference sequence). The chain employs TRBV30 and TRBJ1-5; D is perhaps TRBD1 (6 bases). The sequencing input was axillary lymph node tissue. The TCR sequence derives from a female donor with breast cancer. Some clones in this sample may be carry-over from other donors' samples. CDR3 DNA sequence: TGTGCCTGGAGCCAGGGTGGGGGCAGACAGCCCCAGCATTTT. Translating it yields CAWSQGGGRQPQHF.